Below, 2 T cell receptor beta chains from the same sample are listed, as sequenced in a study of radiotherapy plus CTLA-4 blockade in lung cancer. The data were produced by immunoSEQ multiplex PCR, yet TCRdb's version contains in-frame clones alone and is incomplete. The sample has approximately 57,000 clones, 82% seen once. The source was peripheral blood, collected from a patient treated with radiotherapy plus ipilimumab. The receptors come from a human donor with non-small cell lung cancer whose response to radiotherapy plus ipilimumab could not be evaluated.

The V and J genes are TRBV6-1 and TRBJ2-1; 7 positions agree with TRBD1. The CDR3 consists of 16 residues. CDR1 MNHNS and CDR2 SASEGT come from the germline V gene. After removal of 2 bases from V and 3 bases from J, the junction contained 7 bases not matched to a gene. The CDR3: CASSERGHRGYNEQFF. CDR3 bases: TGTGCCAGCAGTGAACGTGGACACAGGGGCTACAATGAGCAGTTCTTC.

This clone was seen just once. CDR3 nucleotides: TGTGCCAGCAGCTTATGGCAGGGAGAGACCCAGTACTTC. It yields the protein CASSLWQGETQYF. V is TRBV7-2 and J is TRBJ2-5, with a possible D match to TRBD1 (5 bases). V shed 2 bases and J shed 4 bases, with 8 bases lying between them. This CDR3 spans 13 amino acids. Germline V gene data show CDR1 as SGHTA and CDR2 as FQGNSA.